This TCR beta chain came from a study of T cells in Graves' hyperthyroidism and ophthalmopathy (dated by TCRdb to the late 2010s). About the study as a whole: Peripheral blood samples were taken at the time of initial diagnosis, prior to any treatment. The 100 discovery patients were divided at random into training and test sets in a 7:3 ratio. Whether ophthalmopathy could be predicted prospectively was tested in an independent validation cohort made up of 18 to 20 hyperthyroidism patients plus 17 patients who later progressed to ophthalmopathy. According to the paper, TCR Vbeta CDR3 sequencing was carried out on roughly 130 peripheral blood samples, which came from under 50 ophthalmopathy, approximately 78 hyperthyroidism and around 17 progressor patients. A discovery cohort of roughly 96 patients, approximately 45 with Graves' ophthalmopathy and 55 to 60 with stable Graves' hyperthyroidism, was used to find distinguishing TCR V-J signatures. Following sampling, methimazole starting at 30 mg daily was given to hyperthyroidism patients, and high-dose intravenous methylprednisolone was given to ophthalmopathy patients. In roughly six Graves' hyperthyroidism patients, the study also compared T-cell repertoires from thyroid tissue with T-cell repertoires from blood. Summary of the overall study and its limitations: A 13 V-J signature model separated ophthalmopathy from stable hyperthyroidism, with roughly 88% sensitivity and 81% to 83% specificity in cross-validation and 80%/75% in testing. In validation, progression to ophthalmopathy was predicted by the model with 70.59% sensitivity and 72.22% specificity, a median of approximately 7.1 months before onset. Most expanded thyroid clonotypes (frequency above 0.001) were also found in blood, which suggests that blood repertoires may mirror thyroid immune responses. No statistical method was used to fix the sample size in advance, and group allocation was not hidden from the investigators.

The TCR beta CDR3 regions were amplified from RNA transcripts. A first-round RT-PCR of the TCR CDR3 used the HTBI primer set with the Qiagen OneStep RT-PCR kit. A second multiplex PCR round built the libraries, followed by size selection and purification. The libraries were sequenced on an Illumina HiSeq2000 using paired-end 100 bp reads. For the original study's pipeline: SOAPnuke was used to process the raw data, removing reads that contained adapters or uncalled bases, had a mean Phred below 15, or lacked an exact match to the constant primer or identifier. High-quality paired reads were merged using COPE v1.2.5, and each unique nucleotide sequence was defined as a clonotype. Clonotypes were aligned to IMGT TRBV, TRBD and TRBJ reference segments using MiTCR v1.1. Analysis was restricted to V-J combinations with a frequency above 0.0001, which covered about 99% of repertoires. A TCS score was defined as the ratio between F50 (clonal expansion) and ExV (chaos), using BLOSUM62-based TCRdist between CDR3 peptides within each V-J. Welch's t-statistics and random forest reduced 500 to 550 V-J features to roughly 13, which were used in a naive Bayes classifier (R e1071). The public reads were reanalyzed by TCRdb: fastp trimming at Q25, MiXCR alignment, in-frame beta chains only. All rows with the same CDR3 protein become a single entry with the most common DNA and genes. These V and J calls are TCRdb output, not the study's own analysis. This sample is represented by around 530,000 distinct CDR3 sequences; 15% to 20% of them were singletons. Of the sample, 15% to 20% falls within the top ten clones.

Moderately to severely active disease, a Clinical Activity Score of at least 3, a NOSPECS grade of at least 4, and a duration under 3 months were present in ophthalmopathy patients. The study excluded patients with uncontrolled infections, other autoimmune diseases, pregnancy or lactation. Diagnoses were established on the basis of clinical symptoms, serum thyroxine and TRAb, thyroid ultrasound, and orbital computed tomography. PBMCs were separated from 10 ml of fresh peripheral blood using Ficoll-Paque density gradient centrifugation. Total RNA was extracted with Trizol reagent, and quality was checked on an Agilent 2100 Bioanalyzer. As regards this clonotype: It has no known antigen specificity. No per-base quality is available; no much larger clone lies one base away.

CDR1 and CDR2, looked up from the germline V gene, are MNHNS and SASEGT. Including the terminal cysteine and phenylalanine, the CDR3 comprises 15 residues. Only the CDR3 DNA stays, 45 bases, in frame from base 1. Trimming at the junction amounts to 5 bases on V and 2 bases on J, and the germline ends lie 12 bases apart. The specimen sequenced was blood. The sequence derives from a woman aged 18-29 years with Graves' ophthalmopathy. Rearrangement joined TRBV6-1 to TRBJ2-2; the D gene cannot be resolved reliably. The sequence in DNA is TGTGCCAGCAGTTACCGGACGGCAAACACCGGGGAGCTGTTTTTT. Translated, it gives CASSYRTANTGELFF.